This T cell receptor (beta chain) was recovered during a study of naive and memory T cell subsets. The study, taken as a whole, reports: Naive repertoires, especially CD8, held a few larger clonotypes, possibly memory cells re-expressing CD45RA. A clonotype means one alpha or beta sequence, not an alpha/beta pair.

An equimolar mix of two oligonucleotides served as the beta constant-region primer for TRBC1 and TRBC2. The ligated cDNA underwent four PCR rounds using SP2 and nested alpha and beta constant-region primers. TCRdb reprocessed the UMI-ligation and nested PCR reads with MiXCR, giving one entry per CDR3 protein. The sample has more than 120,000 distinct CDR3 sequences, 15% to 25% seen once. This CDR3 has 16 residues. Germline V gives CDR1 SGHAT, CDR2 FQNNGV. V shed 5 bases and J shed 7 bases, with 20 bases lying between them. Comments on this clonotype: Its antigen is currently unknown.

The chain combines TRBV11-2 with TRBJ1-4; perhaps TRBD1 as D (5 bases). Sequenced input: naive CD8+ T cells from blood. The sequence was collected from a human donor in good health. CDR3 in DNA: TGTGCCAGCAGCGCCACGGGACTCCTACTCGGTGAAAAACTGTTTTTT. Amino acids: CASSATGLLLGEKLFF.